The 12 T cell receptor beta chains below come from one sample, sequenced in a study of shared clonotypes between healthy human individuals. The data were produced by immunoSEQ multiplex PCR, yet TCRdb's version contains in-frame clones alone and is incomplete. Of about 1 million clones in the sample, 70% to 80% were seen once. The specimen sequenced was memory CD4+ T cells sorted from blood. The subset denotes: CD45RA-negative fraction. These receptors were taken from a man aged 18-30 years in good health.

The rearrangement links TRBV29-1 to TRBJ2-3; D call uncertain. The V gene's germline CDR1 is SQVTM and CDR2 ANQGSEA. This CDR3 is 13 amino acids long. Trimming pared 3 bases from V and 6 bases from J, leaving 13 bases between. DNA of the CDR3: TGCAGCGTTGATGTGGGGTTTACCGATACGCAGTATTTT. Translating gives CSVDVGFTDTQYF.

This clone was found once. The chain has TRBV27 and TRBJ1-6; TRBD1 agrees at 7 bases. The germline gives CDR1 MNHEY, CDR2 SMNVEV (reference sequence). V lost 5 bases to trimming and J lost 7 bases; unmatched junction nucleotides: 5. The CDR3 extends over 14 amino acids. The CDR3 nucleotides are TGTGCCAGCAGTCTGACAGGGTTCAATTCACCCCTCCACTTT. This sequence encodes CASSLTGFNSPLHF.

The chain links TRBV5-1 to TRBJ1-1; possible D gene TRBD1, 5 bases. Per germline, CDR1 SGHRS and CDR2 YFSETQ. V was trimmed by 4 bases and J by 7 bases, leaving 14 bases between them. The CDR3 runs 13 residues. CDR3 nucleotide sequence: TGCGCCAGCAGCGCGATCCAGGGTGGTGAAGCTTTCTTT. Residues: CASSAIQGGEAFF.

The J gene is TRBJ2-7, the V gene TRBV7-2; TRBD1 is a possible D gene (5 bases). CDR3 length: 13 amino acids. V dropped 3 bases and J dropped 6 bases, with 12 bases sitting between them. Germline V CDR1 and CDR2: SGHTA, FQGNSA. The DNA for the CDR3 is TGTGCCAGCAGCTTTGGTGAAAGGGGCGAGCAGTACTTC. Translating it yields CASSFGERGEQYF. The variable domain in full, with the rest retrieved from reference TRBV7-2 and TRBJ2-7, is GAGVSQSPSNKVTEKGKDVELRCDPISGHTALYWYRQSLGQGLEFLIYFQGNSAPDKSGLPSDRFSAERTGGSVSTLTIQRTQQEDSAVYLCASSFGERGEQYFGPGTRLTVT.

This clone was recorded once. The chain recombines TRBV4-2 with TRBJ2-3, with 9 positions matching TRBD2. The germline V gene has CDR1 LGHNA and CDR2 YNFKEQ. The J segment lost 3 bases and the V segment lost 4 bases, leaving 8 bases of the junction unmatched. CDR3 size: 16 residues. The CDR3 sequence is CASSPRLSGGTDTQYF. The CDR3 DNA reads TGTGCCAGCAGCCCACGCCTTAGCGGGGGTACAGATACGCAGTATTTT.

A single count supports this clone. The chain joins TRBV5-5 to TRBJ1-1; D is uncertain. Germline values: CDR1 SGHKS, CDR2 YYEKEE (reference sequence). The CDR3 has 18 amino acids. V was trimmed by 4 bases and J by 3 bases, leaving 25 bases between them. CDR3 nucleotide sequence: TGTGCCAGCAGCCCGGCGGTCTCCACCCGATACCTTTACACTGAAGCTTTCTTT. Translated: CASSPAVSTRYLYTEAFF.

This clone was counted between two and nine times. The V call is TRBV5-4, the J call TRBJ1-6; weak D call: TRBD1 (6 bases). In germline, CDR1 is SGHNT, CDR2 YYREEE (reference sequence). Trimming removed 0 bases from V and 4 bases from J, with 11 bases in between. This CDR3 is 16 amino acids long. The CDR3 spells CASSLGQDLYNSPLHF. The CDR3 DNA reads TGTGCCAGCAGCTTGGGACAGGACCTTTATAATTCACCCCTCCACTTT.

A few counts support this clone. V gene TRBV6-1 combines with J gene TRBJ2-4, with D possibly matching TRBD2 (6 bases). CDR3 size: 16 residues. CDR1 MNHNS and CDR2 SASEGT come from the germline V gene. V shed 4 bases and J shed 0 bases, with 13 bases lying between them. The CDR3 DNA is TGTGCCAGCAGTGGCGGGGCTCCGGTAGCCAAAAACATTCAGTACTTC. Its translation is CASSGGAPVAKNIQYF.

V usage is TRBV9 and J usage is TRBJ1-6; 7 nucleotides line up with TRBD1. Germline lookup yields CDR1 SGDLS and CDR2 YYNGEE. The trim removed 2 bases at V and 10 bases at J, leaving 12 bases unmatched. The CDR3 totals 16 residues. CDR3 nucleotides: TGTGCCAGCAGCGTCCAAGAGACAGGGCTCGGATCACCCCTCCACTTT. This gives the protein CASSVQETGLGSPLHF.

This clone was observed a handful of times. The chain is built from TRBV29-1 and TRBJ2-3, with TRBD1 matching 11 bases. J lost 5 bases, V lost 7 bases, and 8 bases had no gene match. The germline V gene encodes CDR1 SQVTM and CDR2 ANQGSEA. CDR3 length: 14 amino acids. DNA of the CDR3: TGCAGCGCTGGTGGACAGGGGGCCAAAGATACGCAGTATTTT. Its translation: CSAGGQGAKDTQYF.

Written as DNA, the CDR3 is TGCGCCAGCAGCCAAGAAACAGGCAGGCAGCCCCAGCATTTT. Its protein is CASSQETGRQPQHF. The V call is TRBV4-1, the J call TRBJ1-5; maybe TRBD1 (5 bases). Trimming removed 0 bases from V and 7 bases from J, with 10 bases in between. Per the germline V gene, CDR1 is MGHRA and CDR2 is YSYEKL. CDR3 length: 14 residues.

The V and J genes are TRBV28 and TRBJ2-7; 8 positions agree with TRBD1. Germline loops: CDR1 MDHEN, CDR2 SYDVKM. The length of the CDR3 is 14 residues. The V gene end was trimmed by 4 bases and the J gene end by 11 bases; junction bases not matched to a gene: 13. CDR3 residues: CASSSTTTPGGEYF. The CDR3 DNA reads as TGTGCCAGCAGTTCAACCACTACACCAGGGGGCGAGTACTTC.